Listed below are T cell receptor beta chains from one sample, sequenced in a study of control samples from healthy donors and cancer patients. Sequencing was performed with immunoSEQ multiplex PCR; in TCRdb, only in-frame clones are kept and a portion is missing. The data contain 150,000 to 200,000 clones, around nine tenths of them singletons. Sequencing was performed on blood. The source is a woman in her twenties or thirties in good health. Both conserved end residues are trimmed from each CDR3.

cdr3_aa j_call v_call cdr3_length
ASSDGVPSNEKLF TRBJ1-4 TRBV6-1 13
SASSGPAGEQY TRBJ2-7 TRBV20-1 11
ASSLGLAPNTDTQY TRBJ2-3 TRBV11-2 14
ASRFEISNQPQH TRBJ1-5 TRBV28 12
ASTRGDSNEKLF TRBJ1-4 TRBV25-1 12
ASSLVRRSTNEKLF TRBJ1-4 TRBV5-1 14
ASFPLTSGLYNEQF TRBJ2-1 TRBV27 14
ASSTHFPGLADNEQF TRBJ2-1 TRBV21-1 15
ASSQEVTGDTPLH TRBJ1-6 TRBV4-1 13
ASSEVPGHSYSNQPQH TRBJ1-5 TRBV2 16
ASSLDQGWEQF TRBJ2-1 TRBV11-2 11
ASSLGQPGQGNYT TRBJ1-2 TRBV28 13
ASSLEGQGAGELF TRBJ2-2 TRBV5-4 13
ASSLEDRYEQY TRBJ2-7 TRBV5-1 11
ASSQLLRQGSTYEQY TRBJ2-7 TRBV4-3 15
SVAGLGADTQY TRBJ2-3 TRBV29-1 11
AWSVPILEGYT TRBJ1-2 TRBV30 11
ASSLKSSLWGREYEQY TRBJ2-7 TRBV7-9 16
ASSQDGRPY TRBJ2-5 TRBV4-1 9
ASSDRPGQGGHEQY TRBJ2-7 TRBV10-2 14
ASSLEGRGNEKLF TRBJ1-4 TRBV9 13
ASSEGARGGELF TRBJ2-2 TRBV6-1 12
ASSSAGTGANVLT TRBJ2-6 TRBV11-3 13
ASSFLAGDTDTQY TRBJ2-3 TRBV7-2 13
AISESEEPTSNTQY TRBJ2-3 TRBV10-3 14
ASSTTRRKYGNTIY TRBJ1-3 TRBV28 14
ASSPGTSGNEQF TRBJ2-1 TRBV2 12